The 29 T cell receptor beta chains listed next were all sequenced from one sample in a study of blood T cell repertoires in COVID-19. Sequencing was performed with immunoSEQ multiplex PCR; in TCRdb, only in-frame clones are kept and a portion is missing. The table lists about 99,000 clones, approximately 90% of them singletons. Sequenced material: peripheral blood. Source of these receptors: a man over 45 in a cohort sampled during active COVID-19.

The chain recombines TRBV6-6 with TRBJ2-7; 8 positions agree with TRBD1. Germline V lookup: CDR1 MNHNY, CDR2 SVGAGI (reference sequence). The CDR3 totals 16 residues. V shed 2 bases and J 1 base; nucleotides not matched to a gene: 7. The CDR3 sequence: CASSYEQGVVSYEQYF. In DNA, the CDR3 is TGTGCCAGCAGTTACGAACAGGGGGTTGTTTCCTACGAGCAGTACTTC.

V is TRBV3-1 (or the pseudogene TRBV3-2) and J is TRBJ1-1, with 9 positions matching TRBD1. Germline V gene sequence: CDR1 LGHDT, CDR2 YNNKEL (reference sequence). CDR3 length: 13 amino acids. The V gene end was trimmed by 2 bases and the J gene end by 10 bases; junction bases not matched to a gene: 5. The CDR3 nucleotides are TGTGCCAGCAGCCAAAATGACAGGGGGGGAGCTTTCTTT. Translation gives CASSQNDRGGAFF.

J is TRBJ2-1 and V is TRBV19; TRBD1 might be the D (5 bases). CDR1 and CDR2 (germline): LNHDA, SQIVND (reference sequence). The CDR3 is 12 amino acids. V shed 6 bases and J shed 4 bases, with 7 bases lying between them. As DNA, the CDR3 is TGTGCCAGTAGAGACAGTTACAATGAGCAGTTCTTC. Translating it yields CASRDSYNEQFF.

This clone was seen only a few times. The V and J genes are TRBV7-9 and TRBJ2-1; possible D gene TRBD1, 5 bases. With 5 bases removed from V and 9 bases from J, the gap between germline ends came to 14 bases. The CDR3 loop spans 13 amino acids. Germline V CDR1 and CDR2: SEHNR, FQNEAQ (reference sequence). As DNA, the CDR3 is TGTGCCAGCAGCGCCGCAGGGTTCGGTGAGCAGTTCTTC. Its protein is CASSAAGFGEQFF.

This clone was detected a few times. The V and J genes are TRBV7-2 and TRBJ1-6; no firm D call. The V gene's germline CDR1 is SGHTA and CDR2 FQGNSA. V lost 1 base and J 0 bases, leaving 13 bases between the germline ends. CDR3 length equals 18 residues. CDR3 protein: CASSLDIGGSSYNSPLHF. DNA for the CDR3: TGTGCCAGCAGCTTAGATATCGGTGGGAGCTCCTATAATTCACCCCTCCACTTT.

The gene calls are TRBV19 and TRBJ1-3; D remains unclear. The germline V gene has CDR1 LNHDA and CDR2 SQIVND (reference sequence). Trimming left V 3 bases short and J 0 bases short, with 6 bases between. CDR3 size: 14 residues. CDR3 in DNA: TGTGCCAGTAGTATGCGCACCTCTGGAAACACCATATATTTT. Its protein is CASSMRTSGNTIYF.

CDR3: CASSSSNGGRGDTQYF. DNA of the CDR3: TGCGCCAGCAGCTCCTCTAACGGGGGGCGCGGAGATACGCAGTATTTT. This chain links TRBV5-1 with TRBJ2-3; a weak D match, TRBD2 (7 bases). CDR1 is SGHRS and CDR2 is YFSETQ in the germline V gene. Between the trimmed V and J ends, which lost 3 bases and 5 bases, there was a span of 19 bases. The CDR3 runs to 16 residues.

Written as DNA, the CDR3 is TGTGCCAGCAGCTTGGGCGGGGAGTCTGGCTATGGCTACACCTTC. The encoded protein is CASSLGGESGYGYTF. The rearrangement joins TRBV5-4 to TRBJ1-2; D gene ambiguous. There are 15 residues in the CDR3. Germline-derived CDR1 and CDR2 are SGHNT and YYREEE (reference sequence). V lost 0 bases, J lost 4 bases, and 13 bases lay in between.

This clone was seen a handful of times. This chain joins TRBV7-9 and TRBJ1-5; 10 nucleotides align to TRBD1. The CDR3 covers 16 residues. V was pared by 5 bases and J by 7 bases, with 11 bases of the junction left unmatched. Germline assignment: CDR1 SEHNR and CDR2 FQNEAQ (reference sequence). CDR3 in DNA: TGTGCCAGCAGCCCCGGGACAGGGGCGTTGGACCAGCCCCAGCATTTT. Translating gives CASSPGTGALDQPQHF. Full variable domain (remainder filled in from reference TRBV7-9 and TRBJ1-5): DTGVSQNPRHKITKRGQNVTFRCDPISEHNRLYWYRQTLGQGPEFLTYFQNEAQLEKSRLLSDRFSAERPKGSFSTLEIQRTEQGDSAMYLCASSPGTGALDQPQHFGDGTRLSIL.

The CDR3 is CATSRDRVRNEQYF. The DNA for the CDR3 is TGTGCCACCAGCAGAGACAGGGTTCGGAACGAGCAGTACTTC. This chain joins TRBV15 and TRBJ2-7, with TRBD1 as a possible D gene (5 bases). This CDR3 has 14 amino acids. Germline loops: CDR1 LNHNV, CDR2 YYDKDF (reference sequence). V shed 0 bases and J shed 5 bases, with 11 bases lying between them.

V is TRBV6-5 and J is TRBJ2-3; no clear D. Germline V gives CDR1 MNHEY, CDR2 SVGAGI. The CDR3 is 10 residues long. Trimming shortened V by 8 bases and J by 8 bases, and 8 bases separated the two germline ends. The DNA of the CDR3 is TGTGCCAGCGCCGATAGTACGCAGTATTTT. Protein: CASADSTQYF.

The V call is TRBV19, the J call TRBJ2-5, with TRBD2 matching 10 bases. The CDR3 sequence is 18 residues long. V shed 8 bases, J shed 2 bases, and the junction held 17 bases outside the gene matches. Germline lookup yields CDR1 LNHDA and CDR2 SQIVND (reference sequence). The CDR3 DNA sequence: TGTGCCAGTTCCGTTACATTAGCGGGGGGCGGGAGGCAAGAGACCCAGTACTTC. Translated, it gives CASSVTLAGGGRQETQYF.

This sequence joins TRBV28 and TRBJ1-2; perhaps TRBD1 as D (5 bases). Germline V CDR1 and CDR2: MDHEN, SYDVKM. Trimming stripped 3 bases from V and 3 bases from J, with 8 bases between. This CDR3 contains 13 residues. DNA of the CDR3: TGTGCCAGCAGTTTTGGGGGGGACTATGGCTACACCTTC. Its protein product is CASSFGGDYGYTF.

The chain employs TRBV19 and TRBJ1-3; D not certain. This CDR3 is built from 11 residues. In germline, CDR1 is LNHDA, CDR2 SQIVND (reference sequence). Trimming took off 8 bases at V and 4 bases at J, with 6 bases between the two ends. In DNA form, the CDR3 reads TGTGCCAGTTGGAGGGGAAACACCATATATTTT. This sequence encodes CASWRGNTIYF.

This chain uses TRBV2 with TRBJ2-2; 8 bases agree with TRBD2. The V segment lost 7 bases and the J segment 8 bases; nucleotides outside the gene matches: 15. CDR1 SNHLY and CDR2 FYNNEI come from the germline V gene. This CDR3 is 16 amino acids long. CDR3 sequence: CASKTSASVGVGELFF. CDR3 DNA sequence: TGTGCCAGCAAGACTAGCGCATCTGTAGGGGTGGGGGAGCTGTTTTTT.

Here the CDR3 reads CASSWTGIETQYF. The CDR3 DNA follows: TGTGCCAGCAGCTGGACAGGGATAGAGACCCAGTACTTC. V usage is TRBV5-4 and J usage is TRBJ2-5, with 8 bases lining up with TRBD1. Germline CDR1 is SGHNT and CDR2 is YYREEE (reference sequence). The CDR3 spans 13 residues. V shed 3 bases and J 4 bases; nucleotides not matched to a gene: 2.

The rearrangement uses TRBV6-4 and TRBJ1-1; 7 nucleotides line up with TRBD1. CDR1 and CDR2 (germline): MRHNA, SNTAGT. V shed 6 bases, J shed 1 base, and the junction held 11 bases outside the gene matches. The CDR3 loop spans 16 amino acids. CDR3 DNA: TGTGCCAGCAGCGCTATACAGGGGAGCTCGAACACTGAAGCTTTCTTT. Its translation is CASSAIQGSSNTEAFF.

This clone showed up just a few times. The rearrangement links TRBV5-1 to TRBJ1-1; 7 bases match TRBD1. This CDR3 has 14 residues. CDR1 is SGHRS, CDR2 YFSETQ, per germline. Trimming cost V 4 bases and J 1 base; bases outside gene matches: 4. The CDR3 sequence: CASSKGQKNTEAFF. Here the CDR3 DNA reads TGCGCCAGCAGCAAGGGACAGAAGAACACTGAAGCTTTCTTT.

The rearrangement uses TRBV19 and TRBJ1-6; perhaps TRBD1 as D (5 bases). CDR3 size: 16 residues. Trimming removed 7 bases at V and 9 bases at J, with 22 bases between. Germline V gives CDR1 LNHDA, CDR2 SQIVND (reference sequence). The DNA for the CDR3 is TGTGCCAGTACGAGCTCCGGAGGGGACTCGGGTTCACCCCTCCACTTT. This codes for CASTSSGGDSGSPLHF.

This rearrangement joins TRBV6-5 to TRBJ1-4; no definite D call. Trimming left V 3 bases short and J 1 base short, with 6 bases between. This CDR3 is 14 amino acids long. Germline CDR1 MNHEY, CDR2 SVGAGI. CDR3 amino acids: CASSYTGTNEKLFF. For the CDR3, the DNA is TGTGCCAGCAGTTATACCGGAACTAATGAAAAACTGTTTTTT.

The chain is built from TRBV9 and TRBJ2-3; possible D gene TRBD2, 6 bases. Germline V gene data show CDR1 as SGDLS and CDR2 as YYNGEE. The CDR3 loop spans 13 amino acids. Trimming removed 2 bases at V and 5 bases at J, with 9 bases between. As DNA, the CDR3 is TGTGCCAGCAGCGTCATTAGCGGAGATACGCAGTATTTT. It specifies CASSVISGDTQYF.

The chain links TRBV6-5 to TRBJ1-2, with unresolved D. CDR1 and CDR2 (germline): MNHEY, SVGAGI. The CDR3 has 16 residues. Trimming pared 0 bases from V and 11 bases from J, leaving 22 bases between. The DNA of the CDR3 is TGTGCCAGCAGTTACTCGCAGAAGGGAGCCCCCTCGGGGTACACCTTC. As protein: CASSYSQKGAPSGYTF.

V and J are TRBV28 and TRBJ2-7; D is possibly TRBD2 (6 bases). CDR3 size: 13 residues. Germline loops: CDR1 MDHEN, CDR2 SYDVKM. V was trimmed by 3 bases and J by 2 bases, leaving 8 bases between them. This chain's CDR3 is CASSLGGPYEQYV. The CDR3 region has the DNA TGTGCCAGCAGTTTGGGGGGTCCCTACGAGCAGTACGTC.

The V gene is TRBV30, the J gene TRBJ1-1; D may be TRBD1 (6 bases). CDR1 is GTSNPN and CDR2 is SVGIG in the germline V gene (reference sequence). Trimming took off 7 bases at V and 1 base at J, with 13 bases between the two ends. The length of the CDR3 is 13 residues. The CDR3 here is CASSWTANTEAFF. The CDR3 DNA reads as TGTGCCTCCAGCTGGACAGCGAACACTGAAGCTTTCTTT.

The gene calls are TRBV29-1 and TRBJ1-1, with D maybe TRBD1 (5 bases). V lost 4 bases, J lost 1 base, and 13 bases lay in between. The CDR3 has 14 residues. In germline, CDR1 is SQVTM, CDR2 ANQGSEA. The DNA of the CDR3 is TGCAGCGTTGCGGACGGGAGGGGGAACACTGAAGCTTTCTTT. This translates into CSVADGRGNTEAFF.

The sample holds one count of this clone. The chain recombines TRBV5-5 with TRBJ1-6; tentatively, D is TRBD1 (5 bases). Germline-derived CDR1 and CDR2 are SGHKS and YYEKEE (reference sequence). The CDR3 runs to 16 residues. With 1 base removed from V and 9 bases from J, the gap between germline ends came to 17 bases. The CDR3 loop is CASSLSPGGRSSPLHF. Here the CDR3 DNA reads TGTGCCAGCAGCTTGAGTCCCGGGGGTCGTAGTTCACCCCTCCACTTT.

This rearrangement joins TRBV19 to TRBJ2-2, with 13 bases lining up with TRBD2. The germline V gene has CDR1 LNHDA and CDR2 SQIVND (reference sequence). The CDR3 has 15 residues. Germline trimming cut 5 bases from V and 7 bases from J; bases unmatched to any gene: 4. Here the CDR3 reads CASSPGTSGNGELFF. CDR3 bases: TGTGCCAGTAGTCCCGGGACTAGCGGGAACGGGGAGCTGTTTTTT.

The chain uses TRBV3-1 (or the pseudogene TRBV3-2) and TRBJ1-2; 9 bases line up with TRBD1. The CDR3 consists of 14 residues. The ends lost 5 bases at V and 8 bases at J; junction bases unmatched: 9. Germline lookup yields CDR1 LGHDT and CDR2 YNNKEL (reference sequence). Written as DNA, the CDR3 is TGTGCCAGCAGCGAGACAGGGGGGGATTTCGGCTACACCTTC. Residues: CASSETGGDFGYTF.

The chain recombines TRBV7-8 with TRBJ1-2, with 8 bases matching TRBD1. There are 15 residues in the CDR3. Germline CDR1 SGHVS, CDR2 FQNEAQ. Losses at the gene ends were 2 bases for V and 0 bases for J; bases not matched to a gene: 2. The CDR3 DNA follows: TGTGCCAGCAGCTTATCGACAGGGGCTAACTATGGCTACACCTTC. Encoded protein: CASSLSTGANYGYTF.